The 27 T cell receptor beta chains presented below share a single source sample, sequenced in a study of T cell responses to AZD1222 COVID-19 vaccine. Assay: immunoSEQ multiplex PCR; the TCRdb copy retains only in-frame clones and omits some. The repertoire includes fewer than 130,000 clones, roughly 89% of them detected once, and 2% to 2.5% sits in the top ten. The sequencing used peripheral blood, collected 28 days after the second AZD1222 dose. These receptors all stem from an adult who received the AZD1222 COVID-19 vaccine.

This chain joins TRBV10-2 and TRBJ2-7; the D gene could be TRBD1 or TRBD2 (5 bases each). CDR3 length: 12 residues. V was trimmed by 8 bases and J by 5 bases, leaving 13 bases between them. From germline, CDR1 is WSHSY and CDR2 SAAADI. The CDR3 loop is CASFSGQHEQYF. The CDR3 coding sequence is TGCGCCAGCTTCTCGGGGCAGCACGAGCAGTACTTC.

The table lists this clone with a count of one. The chain has TRBV3-1 (or the pseudogene TRBV3-2) and TRBJ2-5; D remains ambiguous. The CDR3 is 12 amino acids. Trimming took 8 bases from V and 5 from J, leaving 12 bases between them. The germline gives CDR1 LGHDT, CDR2 YNNKEL (reference sequence). The CDR3 DNA follows: TGTGCCAGCCGGACCCCCGCGGAGACCCAGTACTTC. As protein: CASRTPAETQYF.

V and J are TRBV6-5 and TRBJ2-7; D not certain. The CDR3 has 14 amino acids. Trimming took off 0 bases at V and 0 bases at J, with 6 bases between the two ends. CDR1 and CDR2 from the germline V gene are MNHEY and SVGAGI. CDR3 region: CASSYSRPSYEQYF. The CDR3 DNA follows: TGTGCCAGCAGTTACTCGCGACCCTCCTACGAGCAGTACTTC.

The rearrangement joins TRBV19 to TRBJ1-2; TRBD1 might be the D (5 bases). Trimming took off 6 bases at V and 8 bases at J, with 31 bases between the two ends. The CDR3 totals 18 residues. CDR1 and CDR2 from the germline V gene are LNHDA and SQIVND (reference sequence). As DNA, the CDR3 is TGTGCCAGTAGACCTACTGTCTGGAAGACGGGGGTCACGAGGGGCTACACCTTC. Its protein is CASRPTVWKTGVTRGYTF.

This chain joins TRBV29-1 and TRBJ2-7; D unresolved. Per the germline V gene, CDR1 is SQVTM and CDR2 is ANQGSEA. V was cut by 7 bases and J by 2 bases, with 15 bases left in between. The CDR3 sequence is 13 residues long. CDR3 sequence: CSACLSEPYEQYF. The CDR3 DNA reads as TGCAGCGCCTGTCTTTCAGAGCCCTACGAGCAGTACTTC.

This clone is a singleton in its sample. The same CDR3 is also encoded by other DNA sequences in this sample. The rearrangement joins TRBV2 to TRBJ2-5; 7 bases are shared with TRBD2. CDR3 length: 13 amino acids. The V segment lost 4 bases and the J segment 5 bases; nucleotides outside the gene matches: 4. CDR1 is SNHLY, CDR2 FYNNEI, per germline. The CDR3 reads CASSGQGGETQYF. CDR3 coding DNA: TGTGCCAGCAGTGGGCAGGGAGGGGAGACCCAGTACTTC.

V is TRBV28 and J is TRBJ1-6; the D gene is possibly TRBD1 (6 bases). V lost 6 bases and J 0 bases, leaving 18 bases between the germline ends. CDR1 is MDHEN, CDR2 SYDVKM, per germline. The CDR3 runs 18 residues. CDR3 bases: TGTGCCAGCAGCCCCGGGCGGGGGGCCAGCTCCTATAATTCACCCCTCCACTTT. As protein: CASSPGRGASSYNSPLHF.

The CDR3 loop reads CASSRDRTYEQYF. CDR3 coding DNA: TGTGCCAGCAGCCGGGACAGAACCTACGAGCAGTACTTC. The chain is built from TRBV7-2 and TRBJ2-7, with TRBD1 matching 7 bases. Germline-derived CDR1 and CDR2 are SGHTA and FQGNSA. J was trimmed by 2 bases and V by 5 bases; bases with no gene match: 3. This CDR3 region has 13 residues.

V is TRBV27 and J is TRBJ2-4; D unresolved. Germline V lookup: CDR1 MNHEY, CDR2 SMNVEV (reference sequence). The V gene lost 0 bases and the J gene lost 0 bases, with 9 bases spanning the gap. CDR3 length equals 16 residues. The CDR3 reads CASSLSGSRAKNIQYF. In nucleotides, the CDR3 is TGTGCCAGCAGTTTATCCGGATCTAGAGCCAAAAACATTCAGTACTTC.

The chain couples TRBV10-3 to TRBJ1-1, with 8 bases that match TRBD1. CDR1 is ENHRY and CDR2 is SYGVKD in the germline V gene. Trimming at V came to 3 bases and at J to 1 base, leaving 7 bases not matched to a gene. The CDR3 has 16 residues. For the CDR3, the DNA is TGTGCCATCAGTGAACAGTGGGGGACAGGGAACACTGAAGCTTTCTTT. It yields the protein CAISEQWGTGNTEAFF.

The genes are TRBV28 and TRBJ1-1, with a tentative D call TRBD1 (5 bases). V was shortened by 5 bases and J by 5 bases, with 18 bases between the two germline ends. The CDR3 has 15 amino acids. CDR1 MDHEN and CDR2 SYDVKM come from the germline V gene. CDR3 amino acids: CASSPPLGPGTEAFF. The CDR3 coding sequence is TGTGCCAGCAGTCCCCCTTTGGGACCGGGGACTGAAGCTTTCTTT.

The J gene is TRBJ2-3, the V gene TRBV5-1; the match to TRBD2 covers 13 bases. Germline V gene data show CDR1 as SGHRS and CDR2 as YFSETQ. Trimming took 0 bases from V and 4 from J; bases not matched to a gene: 5. This CDR3 region has 17 residues. The CDR3 region has the DNA TGCGCCAGCAGCTTGGCCGGGACTAGCGGGGTGGCAGATACGCAGTATTTT. It yields the protein CASSLAGTSGVADTQYF.

J is TRBJ2-4 and V is TRBV21-1; the tabulated D call, TRBD1, remains unverified against the DNA. TRBV21-1 is marked as a pseudogene. This CDR3 comprises 17 residues. The CDR3 loop reads CASTPKPGQLAKNIQYF. The CDR3 DNA sequence: TGTGCCAGCACCCCCAAACCGGGACAGTTAGCCAAAAACATTCAGTACTTC.

The rearrangement uses TRBV10-3 and TRBJ1-5; perhaps TRBD1 as D (5 bases). CDR1 and CDR2 from the germline V gene are ENHRY and SYGVKD. The CDR3 is 16 residues long. V lost 0 bases and J 5 bases, leaving 14 bases between the germline ends. In nucleotides, the CDR3 is TGTGCCATCAGTGAGTCGGTTGGGGGAGCCTATCAGCCCCAGCATTTT. Translated: CAISESVGGAYQPQHF.

The gene calls are TRBV6-4 and TRBJ2-2; 11 nucleotides line up with TRBD2. The CDR3 runs 19 residues. Germline V lookup: CDR1 MRHNA, CDR2 SNTAGT. Losses at the gene ends were 4 bases for V and 6 bases for J; bases not matched to a gene: 16. The CDR3 region has the DNA TGTGCCAGCAGTGTGGTTGAGGTAGCGGGGGGGCAATTGCCCGGGGAGCTGTTTTTT. It encodes CASSVVEVAGGQLPGELFF.

The CDR3 sequence is CASSARGAGELFF. Here the CDR3 DNA reads TGTGCCAGCAGCGCCCGGGGGGCCGGGGAGCTGTTTTTT. The V and J genes are TRBV7-6 and TRBJ2-2; TRBD2 aligns across 7 bases. This CDR3 contains 13 residues. The J segment lost 6 bases and the V segment lost 5 bases, leaving 3 bases of the junction unmatched. Germline values: CDR1 SGHVS, CDR2 FNYEAQ.

This clone was recorded only once. The CDR3 reads CASSQTGGAKQYF. The DNA of the CDR3 is TGTGCCAGCAGCCAGACAGGGGGCGCGAAGCAGTACTTC. This chain uses TRBV5-6 with TRBJ2-7; 10 nucleotides line up with TRBD1. The CDR3 covers 13 residues. CDR1 SGHDT and CDR2 YYEEEE come from the germline V gene. Trimming cost V 4 bases and J 8 bases; bases outside gene matches: 6.

V gene TRBV6-2 or TRBV6-3 combines with J gene TRBJ2-5, with 12 bases lining up with TRBD2. Germline loops: CDR1 MNHEY, CDR2 SVGEGT. V was pared by 6 bases and J by 1 base, with 30 bases of the junction left unmatched. This CDR3 contains 24 residues. For the CDR3, the DNA is TGTGCCAGCAGCCTATGGACCGGTGGGCAGGGGGCTAGGACTAGCGGGGATAGCCAAGAGACCCAGTACTTC. It specifies CASSLWTGGQGARTSGDSQETQYF.

The chain combines TRBV5-4 with TRBJ2-7; TRBD1 matches at 11 bases. Germline trimming cut 4 bases from V and 3 bases from J; bases unmatched to any gene: 6. The CDR3 covers 15 residues. The germline gives CDR1 SGHNT, CDR2 YYREEE (reference sequence). CDR3 amino acids: CASSPGQGARYEQYF. The DNA for the CDR3 is TGTGCCAGCAGCCCCGGACAGGGGGCCCGCTACGAGCAGTACTTC.

The genes are TRBV6-6 and TRBJ1-2; D gene unclear. V lost 2 bases and J lost 3, with 7 bases in between. The length of the CDR3 is 13 residues. In germline, CDR1 is MNHNY, CDR2 SVGAGI (reference sequence). The CDR3 protein is CASSYRSDYGYTF. The CDR3 coding sequence is TGTGCCAGCAGTTACAGGTCTGACTATGGCTACACCTTC.

The chain carries TRBV5-1 and TRBJ1-6; D is uncertain. V was pared by 0 bases and J by 0 bases, with 4 bases between. The germline gives CDR1 SGHRS, CDR2 YFSETQ. There are 15 residues in the CDR3. For the CDR3, the DNA is TGCGCCAGCAGCTTGGACAACTCCTATAATTCACCCCTCCACTTT. It encodes CASSLDNSYNSPLHF.

The genes are TRBV10-3 and TRBJ2-2; 8 nucleotides agree with TRBD1. This CDR3 spans 13 amino acids. With 6 bases clipped from V and 8 bases from J, the junction kept 5 bases outside the gene matches. Germline loops: CDR1 ENHRY, CDR2 SYGVKD. CDR3 amino acids: CAIRDRELGELFF. The CDR3 coding sequence is TGTGCCATCAGGGACAGGGAGTTGGGGGAGCTGTTTTTT.

The genes are TRBV15 and TRBJ1-2; TRBD1 might be the D (6 bases). The germline gives CDR1 LNHNV, CDR2 YYDKDF (reference sequence). This CDR3 is 19 amino acids long. V was clipped by 0 bases and J by 0 bases, with 20 bases between them. The CDR3: CATSREEGVGPYSNYGYTF. The CDR3 DNA reads as TGTGCCACCAGCAGAGAAGAGGGGGTGGGGCCATACTCTAACTATGGCTACACCTTC.

The chain joins TRBV28 to TRBJ2-3; TRBD2 might be the D (6 bases). The CDR3 length is 17 residues. V was trimmed by 2 bases and J by 2 bases, leaving 17 bases between them. Germline CDR1 is MDHEN and CDR2 is SYDVKM. The CDR3 protein is CASSLPPGGVNTDTQYF. CDR3 coding DNA: TGTGCCAGCAGTTTACCCCCCGGCGGGGTGAACACAGATACGCAGTATTTT.

This clone was observed once. This chain connects TRBV3-1 (or the pseudogene TRBV3-2) to TRBJ1-2; no reliable D call. Germline CDR1 reads LGHDT; CDR2 reads YNNKEL (reference sequence). This CDR3 has 11 amino acids. V gave up 4 bases and J gave up 8 bases, with 8 bases separating them. The CDR3 spells CASSRREGYTF. In DNA form, the CDR3 reads TGTGCCAGCAGCCGGAGGGAGGGCTACACCTTC.

This chain links TRBV7-6 with TRBJ1-2; 8 bases match TRBD1. The CDR3 has 16 residues. CDR1 is SGHVS and CDR2 is FNYEAQ in the germline V gene. Losses at the gene ends were 1 base for V and 5 bases for J; bases not matched to a gene: 9. This CDR3 reads CASSLVPGGGLYGYTF. The CDR3 DNA reads as TGTGCCAGCAGCTTAGTCCCAGGGGGCGGCTTATATGGCTACACCTTC.

In its sample, this clone was seen once. The gene calls are TRBV27 and TRBJ1-1; D may be TRBD1 (5 bases). V dropped 3 bases and J dropped 5 bases, with 10 bases sitting between them. Germline V gives CDR1 MNHEY, CDR2 SMNVEV (reference sequence). The CDR3 is made up of 13 amino acids. CDR3 in amino acids: CASSFSGGTEAFF. In DNA, the CDR3 is TGTGCCAGCAGTTTCTCTGGGGGTACTGAAGCTTTCTTT.